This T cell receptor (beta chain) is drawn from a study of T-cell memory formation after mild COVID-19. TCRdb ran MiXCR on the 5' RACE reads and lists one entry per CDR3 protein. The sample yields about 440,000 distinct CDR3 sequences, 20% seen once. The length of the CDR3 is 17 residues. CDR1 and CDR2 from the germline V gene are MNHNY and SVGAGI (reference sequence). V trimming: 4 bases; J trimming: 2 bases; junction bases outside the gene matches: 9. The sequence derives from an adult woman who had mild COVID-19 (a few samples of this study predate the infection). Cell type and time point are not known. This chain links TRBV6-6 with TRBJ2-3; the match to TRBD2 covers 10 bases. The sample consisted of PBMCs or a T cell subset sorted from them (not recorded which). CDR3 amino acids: CASSFPSGGPPTDTQYF. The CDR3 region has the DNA TGTGCCAGCAGTTTCCCTAGCGGGGGCCCTCCCACAGATACGCAGTATTTT.